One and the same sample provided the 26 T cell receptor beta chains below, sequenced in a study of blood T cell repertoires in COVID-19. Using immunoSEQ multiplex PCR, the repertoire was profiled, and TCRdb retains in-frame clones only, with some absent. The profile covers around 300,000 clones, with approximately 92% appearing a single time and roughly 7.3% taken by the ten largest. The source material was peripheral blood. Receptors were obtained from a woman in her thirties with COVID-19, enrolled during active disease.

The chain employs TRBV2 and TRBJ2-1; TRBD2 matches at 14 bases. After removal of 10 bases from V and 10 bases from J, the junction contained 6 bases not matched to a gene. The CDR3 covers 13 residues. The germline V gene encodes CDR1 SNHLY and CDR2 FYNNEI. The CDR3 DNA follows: TGTGCCACCGCGGGGACTAGCGGGAGAGAGCAGTTCTTC. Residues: CATAGTSGREQFF.

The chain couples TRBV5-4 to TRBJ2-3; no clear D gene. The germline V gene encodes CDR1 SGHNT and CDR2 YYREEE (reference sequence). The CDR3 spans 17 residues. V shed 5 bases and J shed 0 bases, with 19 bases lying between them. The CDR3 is CASSSFQAAPSTDTQYF. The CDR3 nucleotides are TGTGCCAGCAGTTCATTCCAAGCTGCGCCTAGCACAGATACGCAGTATTTT.

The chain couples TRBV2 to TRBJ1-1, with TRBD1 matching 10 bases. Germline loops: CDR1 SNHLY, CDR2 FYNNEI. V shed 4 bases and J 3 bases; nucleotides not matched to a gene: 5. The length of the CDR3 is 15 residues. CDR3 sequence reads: CASSGQGAMYTEAFF. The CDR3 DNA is TGTGCCAGCAGTGGACAGGGGGCAATGTACACTGAAGCTTTCTTT.

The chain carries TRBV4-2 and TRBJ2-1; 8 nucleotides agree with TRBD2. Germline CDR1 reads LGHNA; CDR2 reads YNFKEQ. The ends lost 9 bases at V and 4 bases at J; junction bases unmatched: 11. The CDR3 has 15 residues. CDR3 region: CASSLPGGEYNEQFF. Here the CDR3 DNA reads TGTGCCAGTTCCTTACCGGGAGGGGAGTACAATGAGCAGTTCTTC.

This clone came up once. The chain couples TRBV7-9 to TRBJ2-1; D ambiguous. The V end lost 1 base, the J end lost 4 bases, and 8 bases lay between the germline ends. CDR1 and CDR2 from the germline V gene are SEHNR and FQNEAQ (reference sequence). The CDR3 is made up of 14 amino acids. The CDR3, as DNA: TGTGCCAGCAGCTTAGTACAGCTTTACAATGAGCAGTTCTTC. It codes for CASSLVQLYNEQFF.

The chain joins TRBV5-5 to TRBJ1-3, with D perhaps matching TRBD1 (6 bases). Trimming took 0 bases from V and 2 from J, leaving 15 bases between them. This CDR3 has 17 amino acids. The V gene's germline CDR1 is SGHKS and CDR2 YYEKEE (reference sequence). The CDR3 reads CASSLGSGDMAGNTIYF. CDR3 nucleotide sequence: TGTGCCAGCAGCTTGGGATCAGGGGATATGGCTGGAAACACCATATATTTT.

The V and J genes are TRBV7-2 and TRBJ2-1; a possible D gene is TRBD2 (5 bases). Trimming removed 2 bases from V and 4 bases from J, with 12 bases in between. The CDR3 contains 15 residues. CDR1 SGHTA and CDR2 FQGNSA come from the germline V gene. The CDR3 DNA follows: TGTGCCAGCAGCTTACGGGCAACGGGGTACAATGAGCAGTTCTTC. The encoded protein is CASSLRATGYNEQFF.

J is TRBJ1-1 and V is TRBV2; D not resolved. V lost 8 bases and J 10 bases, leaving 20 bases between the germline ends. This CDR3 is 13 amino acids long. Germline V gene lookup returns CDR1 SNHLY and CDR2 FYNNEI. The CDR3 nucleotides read TGTGCCAGCCGGGTTGATGTGGTGGGAGGAGCTTTCTTT. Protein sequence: CASRVDVVGGAFF.

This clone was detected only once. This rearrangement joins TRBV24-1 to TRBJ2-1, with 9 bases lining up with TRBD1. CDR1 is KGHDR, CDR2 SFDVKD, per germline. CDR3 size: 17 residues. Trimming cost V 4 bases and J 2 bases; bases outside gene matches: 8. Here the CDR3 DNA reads TGTGCCACCAGTGACCCCCCCGGGACAGGGACCTACAATGAGCAGTTCTTC. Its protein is CATSDPPGTGTYNEQFF.

This CDR3 reads CASSLGAHYEQYF. The DNA of the CDR3 is TGTGCCAGCAGCTTAGGGGCCCACTACGAGCAGTACTTC. The chain recombines TRBV7-8 with TRBJ2-7; no clear D gene. The V gene lost 1 base and the J gene lost 3 bases, with 7 bases spanning the gap. Germline loops: CDR1 SGHVS, CDR2 FQNEAQ. CDR3 size: 13 residues.

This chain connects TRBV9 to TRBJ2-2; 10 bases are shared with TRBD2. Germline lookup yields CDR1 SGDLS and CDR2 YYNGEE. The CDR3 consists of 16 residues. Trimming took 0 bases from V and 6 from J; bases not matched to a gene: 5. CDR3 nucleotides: TGTGCCAGCAGCGTAGGACTAGCGGGCGCTCCCGGGGAGCTGTTTTTT. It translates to CASSVGLAGAPGELFF.

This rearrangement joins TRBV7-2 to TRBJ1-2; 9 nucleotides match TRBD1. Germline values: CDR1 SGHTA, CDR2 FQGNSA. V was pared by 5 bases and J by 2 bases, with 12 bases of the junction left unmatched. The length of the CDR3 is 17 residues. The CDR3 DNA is TGTGCCAGCAGCCCCACAGGGGGCGCCGCCTTCAACTATGGCTACACCTTC. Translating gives CASSPTGGAAFNYGYTF.

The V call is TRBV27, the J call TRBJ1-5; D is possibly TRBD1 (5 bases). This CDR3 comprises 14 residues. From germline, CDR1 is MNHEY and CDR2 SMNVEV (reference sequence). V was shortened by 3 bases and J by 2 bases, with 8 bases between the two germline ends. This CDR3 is CASSFRDGNQPQHF. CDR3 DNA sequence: TGTGCCAGCAGTTTCAGGGATGGCAATCAGCCCCAGCATTTT.

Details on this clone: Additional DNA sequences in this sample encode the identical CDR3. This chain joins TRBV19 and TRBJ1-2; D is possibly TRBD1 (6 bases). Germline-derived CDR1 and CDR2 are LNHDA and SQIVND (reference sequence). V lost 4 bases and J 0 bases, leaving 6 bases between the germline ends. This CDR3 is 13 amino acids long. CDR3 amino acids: CASSRTANYGYTF. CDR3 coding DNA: TGTGCCAGTAGTAGGACAGCTAACTATGGCTACACCTTC.

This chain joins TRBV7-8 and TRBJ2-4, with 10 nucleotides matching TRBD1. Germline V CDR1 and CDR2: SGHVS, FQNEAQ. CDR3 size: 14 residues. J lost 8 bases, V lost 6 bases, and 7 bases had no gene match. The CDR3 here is CASSGDRGLYIQYF. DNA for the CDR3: TGTGCCAGCAGTGGGGACAGGGGATTGTACATTCAGTACTTC.

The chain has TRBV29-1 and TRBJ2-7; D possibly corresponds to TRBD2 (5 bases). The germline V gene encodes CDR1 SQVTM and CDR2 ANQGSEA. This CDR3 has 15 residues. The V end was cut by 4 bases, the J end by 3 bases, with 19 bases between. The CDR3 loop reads CSVGPLAGLVYEQYF. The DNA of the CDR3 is TGCAGCGTTGGGCCCCTCGCGGGCTTGGTCTACGAGCAGTACTTC.

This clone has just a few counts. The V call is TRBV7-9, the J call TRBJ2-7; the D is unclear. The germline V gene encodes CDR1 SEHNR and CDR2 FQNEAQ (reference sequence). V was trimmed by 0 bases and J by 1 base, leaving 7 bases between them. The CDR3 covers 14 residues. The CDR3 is CASSLAQPSYEQYF. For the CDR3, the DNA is TGTGCCAGCAGCTTAGCACAGCCATCCTACGAGCAGTACTTC.

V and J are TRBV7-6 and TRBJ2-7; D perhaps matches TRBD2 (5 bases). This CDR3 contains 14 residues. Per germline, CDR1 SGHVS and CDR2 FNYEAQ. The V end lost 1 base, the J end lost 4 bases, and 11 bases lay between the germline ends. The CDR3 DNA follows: TGTGCCAGCAGCTTAGTTATTGCGGGTTACGAGCAGTACTTC. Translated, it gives CASSLVIAGYEQYF.

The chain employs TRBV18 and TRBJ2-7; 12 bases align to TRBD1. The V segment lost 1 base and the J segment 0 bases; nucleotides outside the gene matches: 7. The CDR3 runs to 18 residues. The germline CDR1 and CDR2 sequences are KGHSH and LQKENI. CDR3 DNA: TGTGCCAGCTCACCACGGGGGACAGGGGGCCAGAACTCCTACGAGCAGTACTTC. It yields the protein CASSPRGTGGQNSYEQYF.

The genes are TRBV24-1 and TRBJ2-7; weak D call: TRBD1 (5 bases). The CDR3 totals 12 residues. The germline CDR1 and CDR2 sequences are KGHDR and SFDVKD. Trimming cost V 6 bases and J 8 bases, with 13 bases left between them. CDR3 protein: CATSLGPDKQYF. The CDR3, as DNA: TGTGCCACCAGTCTAGGCCCGGACAAGCAGTACTTC.

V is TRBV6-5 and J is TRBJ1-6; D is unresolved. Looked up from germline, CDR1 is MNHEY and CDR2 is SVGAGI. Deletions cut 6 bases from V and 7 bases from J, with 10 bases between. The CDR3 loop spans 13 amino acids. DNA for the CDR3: TGTGCCAGCAGGAACCGCGGGAATTCACCCCTCCACTTT. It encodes CASRNRGNSPLHF.

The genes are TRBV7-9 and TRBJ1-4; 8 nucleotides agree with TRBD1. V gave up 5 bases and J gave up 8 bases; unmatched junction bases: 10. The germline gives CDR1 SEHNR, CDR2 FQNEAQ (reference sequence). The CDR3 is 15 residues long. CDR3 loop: CASSPQGGIGEKLFF. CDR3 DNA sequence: TGTGCCAGCAGCCCACAGGGGGGGATTGGAGAAAAACTGTTTTTT.

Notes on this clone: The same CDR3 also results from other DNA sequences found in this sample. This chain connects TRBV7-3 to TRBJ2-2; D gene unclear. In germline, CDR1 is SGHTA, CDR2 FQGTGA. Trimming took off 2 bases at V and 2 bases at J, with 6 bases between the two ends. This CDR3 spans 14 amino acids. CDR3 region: CASSLGLNTGELFF. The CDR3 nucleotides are TGTGCCAGCAGCTTAGGCCTTAACACCGGGGAGCTGTTTTTT.

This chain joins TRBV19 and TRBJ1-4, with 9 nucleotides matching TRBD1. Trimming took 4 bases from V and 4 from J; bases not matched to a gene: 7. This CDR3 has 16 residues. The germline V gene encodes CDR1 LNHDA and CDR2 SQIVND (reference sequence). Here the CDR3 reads CASSTGQGRRNEKLFF. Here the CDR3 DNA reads TGTGCCAGTAGTACCGGACAGGGGCGACGTAATGAAAAACTGTTTTTT.

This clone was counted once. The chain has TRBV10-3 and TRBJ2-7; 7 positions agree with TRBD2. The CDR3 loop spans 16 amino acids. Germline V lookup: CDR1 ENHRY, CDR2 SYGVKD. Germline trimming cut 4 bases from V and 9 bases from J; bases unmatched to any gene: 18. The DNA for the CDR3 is TGTGCCATCAGTGCGGAAGGGCGCGGGAGAGGGCCCGGGCAGTACTTC. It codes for CAISAEGRGRGPGQYF.

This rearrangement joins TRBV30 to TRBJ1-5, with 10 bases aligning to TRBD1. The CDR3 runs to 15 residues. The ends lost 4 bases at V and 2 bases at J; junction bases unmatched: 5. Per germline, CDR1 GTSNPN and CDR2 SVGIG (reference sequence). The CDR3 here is CAWTKGQGRNQPQHF. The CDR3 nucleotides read TGTGCCTGGACTAAGGGACAGGGGCGCAATCAGCCCCAGCATTTT.